Here is one T cell receptor beta chain with its context. Original processing methods: Amplifying reference gene primers gave estimates of nucleated cell counts. TCRdb keeps only in-frame clones here, not all; method: immunoSEQ multiplex PCR. Clonal size and the V and J genes are those of that table, whereas D and trimming came from the DNA. The data hold a few hundred thousand clones, with approximately 90% observed a single time. V was pared by 3 bases and J by 6 bases, with 14 bases between. Germline V CDR1 and CDR2: SQVTM, ANQGSEA. The CDR3 is made up of 13 amino acids. These data come from a study of blood T cell repertoires in COVID-19. As for the study in general: From the United States, Italy and Spain came samples of acute and convalescent COVID-19. Sources were T cells, B-cell-depleted T cells, or PBMCs; the material itself was cDNA or gDNA.

The TCR sequence derives from a woman aged 25-40 years with COVID-19, enrolled during active disease. The J gene is TRBJ1-2, the V gene TRBV29-1; D not resolved. What was sequenced was peripheral blood. DNA for the CDR3: TGCAGCGTTGAGGCTGCAGTCCGGGATGGCTACACCTTC. This translates into CSVEAAVRDGYTF.